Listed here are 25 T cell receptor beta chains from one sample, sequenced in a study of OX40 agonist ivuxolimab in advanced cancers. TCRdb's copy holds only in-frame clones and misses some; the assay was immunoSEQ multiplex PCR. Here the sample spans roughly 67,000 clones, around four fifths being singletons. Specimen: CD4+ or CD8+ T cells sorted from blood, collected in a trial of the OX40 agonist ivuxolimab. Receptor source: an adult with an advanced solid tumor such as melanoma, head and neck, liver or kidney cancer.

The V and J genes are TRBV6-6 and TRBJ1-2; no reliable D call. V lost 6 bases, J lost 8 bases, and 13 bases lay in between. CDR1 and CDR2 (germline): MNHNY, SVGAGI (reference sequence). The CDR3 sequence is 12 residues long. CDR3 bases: TGTGCCAGCAGCTCGGTTGCGCGGGGCTACACCTTC. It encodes CASSSVARGYTF.

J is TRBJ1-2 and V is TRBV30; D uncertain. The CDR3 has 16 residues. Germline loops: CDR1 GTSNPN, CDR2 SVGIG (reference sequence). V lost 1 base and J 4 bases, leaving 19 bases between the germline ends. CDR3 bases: TGTGCCTGGAGTGCGTTTGATGCGGGAGCGGCCTATGGCTACACCTTC. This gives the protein CAWSAFDAGAAYGYTF. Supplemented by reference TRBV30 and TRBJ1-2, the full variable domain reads SQTIHQWPATLVQPVGSPLSLECTVEGTSNPNLYWYRQAAGRGLQLLFYSVGIGQISSEVPQNLSASRPQDRQFILSSKKLLLSDSGFYLCAWSAFDAGAAYGYTFGSGTRLTVV.

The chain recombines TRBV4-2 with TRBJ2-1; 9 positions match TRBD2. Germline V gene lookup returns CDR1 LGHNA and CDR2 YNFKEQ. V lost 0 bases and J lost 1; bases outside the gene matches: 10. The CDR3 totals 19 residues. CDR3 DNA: TGTGCCAGCAGCCAAGAGGCGTTGGCGGGAGGGCTTTCCTACAATGAGCAGTTCTTC. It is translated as CASSQEALAGGLSYNEQFF.

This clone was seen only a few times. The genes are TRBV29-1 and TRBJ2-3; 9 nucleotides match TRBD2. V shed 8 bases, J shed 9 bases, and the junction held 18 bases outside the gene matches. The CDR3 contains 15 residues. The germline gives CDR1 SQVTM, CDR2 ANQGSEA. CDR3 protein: CSCLSQRGVSGTQYF. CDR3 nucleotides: TGCAGCTGCCTCTCCCAGCGGGGGGTCTCTGGAACGCAGTATTTT.

The CDR3 DNA reads as TGTGCCAGCAGCTTAGCGGCGGACTACGAGCAGTACTTC. This translates into CASSLAADYEQYF. The gene calls are TRBV11-1 and TRBJ2-7; D gene uncertain. Germline V gives CDR1 SGHAT, CDR2 FQDESV (reference sequence). V was shortened by 0 bases and J by 3 bases, with 6 bases between the two germline ends. This CDR3 comprises 13 residues.

The CDR3 here is CASSPEDRTYGYTF. The CDR3 DNA reads as TGTGCCAGCAGTCCTGAGGACAGAACCTATGGCTACACCTTC. This chain joins TRBV27 and TRBJ1-2; D is perhaps TRBD1 (6 bases). Germline V gene sequence: CDR1 MNHEY, CDR2 SMNVEV (reference sequence). The CDR3 sequence is 14 residues long. V was pared by 5 bases and J by 4 bases, with 14 bases between.

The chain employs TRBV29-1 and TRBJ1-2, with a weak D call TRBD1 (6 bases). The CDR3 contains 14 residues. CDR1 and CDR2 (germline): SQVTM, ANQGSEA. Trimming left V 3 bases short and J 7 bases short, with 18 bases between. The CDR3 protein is CSVDSNRGPGGYTF. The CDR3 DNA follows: TGCAGCGTTGATAGTAACCGGGGGCCAGGTGGCTACACCTTC.

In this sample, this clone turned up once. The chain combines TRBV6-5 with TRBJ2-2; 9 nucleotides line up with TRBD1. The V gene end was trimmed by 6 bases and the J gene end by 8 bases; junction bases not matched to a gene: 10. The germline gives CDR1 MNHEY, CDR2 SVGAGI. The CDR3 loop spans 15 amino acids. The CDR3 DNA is TGTGCCAGCAGCTCCGGGACAGGGCCTTTGGGGGAGCTGTTTTTT. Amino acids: CASSSGTGPLGELFF.

The CDR3 nucleotides are TGTGCCAGCAGTCCAGGGGGCAACAATCAGCCCCAGCATTTT. Translation: CASSPGGNNQPQHF. V is TRBV2 and J is TRBJ1-5; the match to TRBD1 covers 8 bases. The CDR3 covers 14 residues. V was clipped by 5 bases and J by 3 bases; unmatched bases: 3. Germline V gives CDR1 SNHLY, CDR2 FYNNEI.

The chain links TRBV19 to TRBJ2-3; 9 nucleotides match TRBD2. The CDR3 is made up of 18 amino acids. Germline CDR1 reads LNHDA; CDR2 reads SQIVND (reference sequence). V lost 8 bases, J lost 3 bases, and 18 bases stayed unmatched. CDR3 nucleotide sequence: TGTGCCAGTTCCCTAGGCGGGGGGGCCTTCCTTGGGACAGATACGCAGTATTTT. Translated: CASSLGGGAFLGTDTQYF.

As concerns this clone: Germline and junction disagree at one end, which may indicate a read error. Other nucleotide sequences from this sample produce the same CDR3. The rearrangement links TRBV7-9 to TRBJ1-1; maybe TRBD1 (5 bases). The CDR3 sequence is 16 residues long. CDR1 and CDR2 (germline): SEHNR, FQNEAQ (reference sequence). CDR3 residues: CASSLAAGLGNTEAFF. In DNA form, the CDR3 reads TGTGCCAGCAGCTTAGCGGCAGGGTTGGGGAACACTGAAGCCTTCTTT.

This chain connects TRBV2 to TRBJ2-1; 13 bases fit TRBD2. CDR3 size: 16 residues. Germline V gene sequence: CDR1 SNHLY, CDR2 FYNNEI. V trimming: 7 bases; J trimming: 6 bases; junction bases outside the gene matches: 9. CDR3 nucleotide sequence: TGTGCCAGCACCCTACTAGCGGGGGGGCCTGGCAATGAGCAGTTCTTC. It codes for CASTLLAGGPGNEQFF. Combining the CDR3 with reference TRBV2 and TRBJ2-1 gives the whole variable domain EPEVTQTPSHQVTQMGQEVILRCVPISNHLYFYWYRQILGQKVEFLVSFYNNEISEKSEIFDDQFSVERPDGSNFTLKIRSTKLEDSAMYFCASTLLAGGPGNEQFFGPGTRLTVL.

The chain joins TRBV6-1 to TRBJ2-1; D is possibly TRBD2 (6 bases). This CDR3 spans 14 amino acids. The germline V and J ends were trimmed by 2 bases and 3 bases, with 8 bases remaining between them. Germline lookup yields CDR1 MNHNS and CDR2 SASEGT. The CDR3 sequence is CASSELANYNEQFF. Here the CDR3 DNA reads TGTGCCAGCAGTGAACTAGCGAACTACAATGAGCAGTTCTTC.

The CDR3: CASTSGGPTEAFF. The CDR3, as DNA: TGTGCCAGCACCAGCGGGGGGCCCACTGAAGCTTTCTTT. The V gene is TRBV6-5, the J gene TRBJ1-1, with D maybe TRBD1 (6 bases). This CDR3 region has 13 residues. Trimming took 7 bases from V and 4 from J, leaving 13 bases between them. Germline CDR1 and CDR2: MNHEY and SVGAGI.

This CDR3 reads CASSEAGRGYQPQHF. CDR3 nucleotides: TGTGCCAGCAGTGAAGCCGGCAGGGGGTATCAGCCCCAGCATTTT. V and J are TRBV6-1 and TRBJ1-5; 7 bases fit TRBD1. The CDR3 contains 15 residues. J gave up 5 bases and V 0 bases, and 4 bases lay outside the gene matches. Germline V gene data show CDR1 as MNHNS and CDR2 as SASEGT.

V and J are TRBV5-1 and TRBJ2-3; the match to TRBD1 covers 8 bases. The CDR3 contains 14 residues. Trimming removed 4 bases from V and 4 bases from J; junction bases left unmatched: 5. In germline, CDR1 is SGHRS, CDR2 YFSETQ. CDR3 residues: CASSLRTGSDTQYF. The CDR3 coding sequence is TGCGCCAGCAGCCTAAGGACAGGGTCAGATACGCAGTATTTT.

The CDR3 nucleotides are TGTGCCAGCAGCGTGGATCTTAATGAAAAACTGTTTTTT. Its protein product is CASSVDLNEKLFF. The V gene is TRBV7-7, the J gene TRBJ1-4; unclear D gene. The ends were cut back, 5 bases at V and 4 bases at J, with 8 bases in the middle. Germline CDR1 is SSHAT and CDR2 is FNYEAQ (reference sequence). The length of the CDR3 is 13 residues.

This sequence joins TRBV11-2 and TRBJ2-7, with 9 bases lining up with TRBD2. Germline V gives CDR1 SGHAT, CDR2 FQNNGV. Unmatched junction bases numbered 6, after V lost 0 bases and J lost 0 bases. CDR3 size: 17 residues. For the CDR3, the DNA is TGTGCCAGCAGCTTAGATGGGGATAGCGGGGGCTCCTACGAGCAGTACTTC. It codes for CASSLDGDSGGSYEQYF.

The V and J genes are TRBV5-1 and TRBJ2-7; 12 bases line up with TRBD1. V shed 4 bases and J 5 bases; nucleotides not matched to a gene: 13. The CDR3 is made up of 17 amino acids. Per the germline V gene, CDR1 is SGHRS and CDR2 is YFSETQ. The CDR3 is CASSRGRGTGGVDEQYF. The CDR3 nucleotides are TGCGCCAGCAGCCGTGGCCGGGGGACAGGGGGCGTCGACGAGCAGTACTTC.

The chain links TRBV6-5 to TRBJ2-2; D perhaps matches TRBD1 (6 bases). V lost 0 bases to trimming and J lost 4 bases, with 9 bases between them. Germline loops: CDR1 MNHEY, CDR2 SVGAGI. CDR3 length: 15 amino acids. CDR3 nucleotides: TGTGCCAGCAGTTACTCGTCGACAGGCACCGGGGAGCTGTTTTTT. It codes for CASSYSSTGTGELFF.

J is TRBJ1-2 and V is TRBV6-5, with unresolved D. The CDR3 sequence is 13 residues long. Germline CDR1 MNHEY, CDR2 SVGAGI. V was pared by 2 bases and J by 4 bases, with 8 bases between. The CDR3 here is CASSYDRAYGYTF. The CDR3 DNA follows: TGTGCCAGCAGTTACGACCGCGCCTATGGCTACACCTTC.

CDR3 in amino acids: CASGKGRGSSYEQYF. The CDR3 nucleotides are TGTGCCAGCGGTAAGGGCCGGGGGAGCTCCTACGAGCAGTACTTC. The V call is TRBV28, the J call TRBJ2-7, with a possible D match to TRBD2 (6 bases). V lost 8 bases and J 0 bases, leaving 17 bases between the germline ends. Germline CDR1 and CDR2: MDHEN and SYDVKM. There are 15 residues in the CDR3.

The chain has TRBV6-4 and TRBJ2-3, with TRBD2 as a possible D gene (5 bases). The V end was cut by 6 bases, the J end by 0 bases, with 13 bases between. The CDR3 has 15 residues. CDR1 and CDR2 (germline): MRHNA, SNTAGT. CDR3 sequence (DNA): TGTGCCAGCAGCTTGAGTGGACTTAGCACAGATACGCAGTATTTT. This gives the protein CASSLSGLSTDTQYF.

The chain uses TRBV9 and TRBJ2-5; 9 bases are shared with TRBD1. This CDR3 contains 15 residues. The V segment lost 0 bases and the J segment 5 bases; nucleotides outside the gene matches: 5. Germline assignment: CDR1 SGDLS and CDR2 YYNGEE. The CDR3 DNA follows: TGTGCCAGCAGCGTAGGGGGACAGGGCGGGGAGACCCAGTACTTC. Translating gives CASSVGGQGGETQYF.

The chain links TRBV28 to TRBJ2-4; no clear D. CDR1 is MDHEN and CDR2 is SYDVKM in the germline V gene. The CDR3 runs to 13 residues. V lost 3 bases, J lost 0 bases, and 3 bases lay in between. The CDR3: CASSLGAKNIQYF. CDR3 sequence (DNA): TGTGCCAGCAGTTTGGGAGCCAAAAACATTCAGTACTTC.